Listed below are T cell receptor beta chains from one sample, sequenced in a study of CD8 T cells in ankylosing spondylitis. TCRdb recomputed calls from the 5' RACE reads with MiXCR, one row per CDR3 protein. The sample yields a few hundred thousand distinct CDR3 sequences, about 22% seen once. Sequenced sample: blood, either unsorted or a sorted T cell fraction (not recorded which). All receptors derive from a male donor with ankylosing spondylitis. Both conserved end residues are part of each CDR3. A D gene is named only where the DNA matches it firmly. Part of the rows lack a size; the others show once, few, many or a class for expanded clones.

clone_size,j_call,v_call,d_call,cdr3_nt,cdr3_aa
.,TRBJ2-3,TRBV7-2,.,TGTGCCAGCAGCTTAGATGGTAGCGGAGCCACAGATACGCAGTATTTT,CASSLDGSGATDTQYF
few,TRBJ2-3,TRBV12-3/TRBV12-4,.,TGTGCCAGCAGTTTCCGCGGACACACCACAGATACGCAGTATTTT,CASSFRGHTTDTQYF
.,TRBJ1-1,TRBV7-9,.,TGTGCCAGCAGCCCCCTTGGCCAAAAAAGTGATGTAGCTTTCTTT,CASSPLGQKSDVAFF
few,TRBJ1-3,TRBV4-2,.,TGTGCCAGCAGCCAAGAACCTCCCGGATCCCAACGCTCTGGAAACACCATATATTTT,CASSQEPPGSQRSGNTIYF
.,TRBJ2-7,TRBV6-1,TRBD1,TGTGCCGCGGCGGGGACAGGTCAATACGAGCAGTACTTC,CAAAGTGQYEQYF
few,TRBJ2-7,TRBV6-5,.,TGTGCCAGCAGTTACCTAGCTTCCTCAACCTACGAGCAGTACTTC,CASSYLASSTYEQYF
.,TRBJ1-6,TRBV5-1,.,TGCGCCAGCAGCTTTACAGCTTATTCACCCCTCCACTTT,CASSFTAYSPLHF
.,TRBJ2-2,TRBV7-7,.,TGTGCTAGCAGCTTAGTGGCAGGAGCCCGCACCGGGGAGCTGTTTTTT,CASSLVAGARTGELFF
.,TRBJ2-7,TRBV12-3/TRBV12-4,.,TGTGCCAGCAGTCGGTGGGATGAGCAGTACTTC,CASSRWDEQYF
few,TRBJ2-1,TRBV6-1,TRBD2,TGTGCCAGCACCACTAGCGTGACCTACAATGAGCAGTTCTTC,CASTTSVTYNEQFF
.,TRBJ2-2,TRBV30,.,TGTGCCTGGAGTGAGATGAACACCGGGGAGCTGTTTTTT,CAWSEMNTGELFF
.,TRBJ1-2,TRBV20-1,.,TGCAGTGCTAGAGAGACGGGCGGTCACTATGGCTACACCTTC,CSARETGGHYGYTF
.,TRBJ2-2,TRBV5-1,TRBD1,TGCGCCAGCAGCTCCCGACAGGGGGAAACCGGGGAGCTGTTTTTT,CASSSRQGETGELFF
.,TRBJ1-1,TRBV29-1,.,TGCAGCGTTTGGGAGCCGGACACTGAAGCTTTCTTT,CSVWEPDTEAFF
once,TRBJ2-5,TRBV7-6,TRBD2,TGTGCCAGCAGCCAGCAGGCGCTAGCGGGAGTTCAGCAAGAGACCCAGTACTTC,CASSQQALAGVQQETQYF
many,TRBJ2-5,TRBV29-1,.,TGCAGCGCGCAATCGCAAGAGACCCAGTACTTC,CSAQSQETQYF
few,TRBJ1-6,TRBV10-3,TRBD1,TGTGCCATCAATGAGAGGGGGCCGAGGTCACCCCTCCACTTT,CAINERGPRSPLHF
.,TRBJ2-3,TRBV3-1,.,TGTGCCAGCAGCCCGGCAGGGGCTAGCACAGATACGCAGTATTTT,CASSPAGASTDTQYF
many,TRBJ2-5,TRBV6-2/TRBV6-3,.,TGTGCCAGCAGTCGGCTAAAAGAGACCCAGTACTTC,CASSRLKETQYF
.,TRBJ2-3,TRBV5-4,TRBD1,TGTGCCAGCACCGGCGACAGGGTCGGGTGGGATACGCAGTATTTT,CASTGDRVGWDTQYF
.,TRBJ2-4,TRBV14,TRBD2,TGTGCCAGCAGCCCCCGTGGAGCGGGAGGGCGGTATGGCAAAAACATTCAGTACTTC,CASSPRGAGGRYGKNIQYF
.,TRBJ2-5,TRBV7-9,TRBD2,TGTGCCAGCAGCTTACCGACGGGGGGTCAAGAGACCCAGTACTTC,CASSLPTGGQETQYF